This TCR beta chain was recorded in a study of PD-1 blockade in classical Hodgkin lymphoma. The study, taken as a whole, reports: Diversity similar to that of newly diagnosed patients was seen at baseline in complete responders.

The CDR3 is made up of 17 amino acids. The ends lost 2 bases at V and 5 bases at J; junction bases unmatched: 13. Germline CDR1 and CDR2: SGHTA and FQGNSA. As regards this clone: The antigen is undetermined.

After autologous stem cell transplantation all patients relapsed, and prior brentuximab vedotin exposure differed between cohorts. Sequencing was performed with immunoSEQ multiplex PCR; in TCRdb, only in-frame clones are kept and a portion is missing. The repertoire consists of roughly 61,000 clones, with approximately 90% occurring once and the leading ten covering less than 11%. The clonotype was recovered from a human donor with classical Hodgkin lymphoma. The chain employs TRBV7-2 and TRBJ2-5; 8 bases are a match to TRBD1. The sequences come from peripheral blood mononuclear cells (PBMCs), collected before the second cycle of nivolumab. The DNA for the CDR3 is TGTGCCAGCAGCTTATGGTTCCAGGGGGCGGGAATGGAGACCCAGTACTTC. Amino acid sequence: CASSLWFQGAGMETQYF.